These T cell receptor beta chains were read from a single sample in a study of blood T cell repertoires in COVID-19. The repertoire was sequenced with immunoSEQ multiplex PCR; TCRdb's copy has only in-frame clones and lacks some. The profile shows 150,000 to 190,000 clones, roughly 84% of them singletons. The source material was peripheral blood. These receptors came from a woman aged 55-69 years with COVID-19, enrolled during active disease. Each CDR3 is given with its conserved first and last residue. A clone size is listed for some rows: how often the clone was seen (once, few, many), or a class if it is expanded.

clone size	V gene	J gene	CDR3 protein
.	TRBV29-1	TRBJ1-1	CSVSTGAGYTEAFF
.	TRBV7-3	TRBJ1-1	CASSLQGRNTEAFF
.	TRBV9	TRBJ2-3	CASSVGGQGGADTQYF
.	TRBV4-1	TRBJ2-3	CASSQDGTGKGTDTQYF
.	TRBV18	TRBJ1-1	CASSPDIGNTEAFF
.	TRBV7-8	TRBJ2-5	CASSYSTGGEETQYF
few	TRBV7-2	TRBJ2-7	CASSSLSFREGRYEQYF
.	TRBV11-3	TRBJ2-2	CASSPRAVSGELFF
.	TRBV19	TRBJ2-7	CASRPGTSRYEQYF
.	TRBV4-2	TRBJ1-5	CASSQRGDRGQPQHF
.	TRBV6-4	TRBJ2-3	CASPMDGASGTSDTQYF
.	TRBV7-9	TRBJ1-1	CASSPDRPSVAFF
.	TRBV6-5	TRBJ1-1	CASRIIRENTEAFF
.	TRBV3-1/TRBV3-2	TRBJ2-2	CASRGTSYTGELFF
.	TRBV6-5	TRBJ2-7	CAAWGGVRYEQYF
.	TRBV6-1	TRBJ1-5	CASSEAGGAGNQPQHF
few	TRBV4-1	TRBJ1-6	CASSPQTGQSLSYNSPLHF
few	TRBV7-9	TRBJ1-5	CASSLAMGGGEPQHF
.	TRBV7-9	TRBJ1-1	CASSPQGSGEAFF
many	TRBV14	TRBJ1-6	CASRGTWNSPLHF
.	TRBV27	TRBJ2-2	CASTHTRTSGGAKGGELFF
.	TRBV18	TRBJ2-1	CASSPLPMSTTSGSNEQFF
.	TRBV29-1	TRBJ2-7	CSVNRGPYEQYF
few	TRBV5-5	TRBJ1-1	CASSLAGQRNTEAFF
once	TRBV29-1	TRBJ1-2	CSVEDPEQGAIYGYTF
once	TRBV7-3	TRBJ1-1	CASSSETGLNTEAFF
.	TRBV19	TRBJ2-4	CASTRQGALGSKNIQYF
.	TRBV6-1	TRBJ1-3	CASSEGGGETNTIYF
.	TRBV19	TRBJ2-7	CASSEPGQGYEQYF
.	TRBV6-2/TRBV6-3	TRBJ1-5	CASSSPGQAGDQPQHF
.	TRBV18	TRBJ1-1	CASTGQGLENTEAFF